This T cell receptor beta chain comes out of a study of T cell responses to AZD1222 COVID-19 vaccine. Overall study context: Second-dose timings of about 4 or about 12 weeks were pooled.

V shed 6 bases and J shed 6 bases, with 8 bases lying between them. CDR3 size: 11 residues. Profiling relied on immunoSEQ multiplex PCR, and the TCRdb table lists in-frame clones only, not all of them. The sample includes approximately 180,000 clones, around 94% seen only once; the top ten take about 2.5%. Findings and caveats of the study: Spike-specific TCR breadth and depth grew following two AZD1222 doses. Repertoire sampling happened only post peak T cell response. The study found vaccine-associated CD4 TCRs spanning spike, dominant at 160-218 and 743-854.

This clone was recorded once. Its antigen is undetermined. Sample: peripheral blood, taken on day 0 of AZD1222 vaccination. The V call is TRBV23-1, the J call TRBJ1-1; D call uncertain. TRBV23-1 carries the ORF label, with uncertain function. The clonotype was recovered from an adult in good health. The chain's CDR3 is CASRLISEAFF. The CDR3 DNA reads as TGCGCCAGCAGGCTAATTTCTGAAGCTTTCTTT.